The source of this T cell receptor (beta chain) is a study of beta chain features in type 1 diabetes. The overall study: Analysis included 107,917,701 sorted cells drawn from all samples.

Of the isolated RNA, all was reverse transcribed, and so the sequenced material was expressed TCRB transcripts. Reads from naive, central memory and regulatory T cell samples averaged approximately 3.4 million. The assay was immunoSEQ multiplex PCR, and TCRdb's table has in-frame clones only and misses some. This sample yields 310,000 or so clones, of which over 7% are seen a single time; over 0.95% belongs to the top ten. CDR1 and CDR2 from the germline V gene are GTSNPN and SVGIG (reference sequence). The CDR3 runs to 13 residues. Germline trimming cut 5 bases from V and 7 bases from J; bases unmatched to any gene: 5. This clone showed up just a few times. Its matching antigen is unknown. Study-wide points: Type 1 diabetes patients showed a moderate but significant shortening of TCRB CDR3s in all four CD4+ subsets.

The chain employs TRBV30 and TRBJ1-5, with 10 bases identical to TRBD1. The TCR originated in a man aged 25-45 years with type 1 diabetes. The sequenced sample was central memory CD4+ T cells from blood. The CDR3 DNA reads TGTGCCTGGGACAGGGGGCATGGACAGCCCCAGCATTTT. This sequence encodes CAWDRGHGQPQHF.